This T cell receptor (beta chain) derives from a study of blood T cell repertoires in COVID-19. Study information: Sample material is recorded as cDNA or gDNA derived from T cells, B-cell-depleted T cells, or PBMCs.

Original handling: The authors estimated nucleated cell counts from reference gene primer amplification. Method: immunoSEQ multiplex PCR; TCRdb's copy keeps in-frame clones and lacks some. V and J calls and clone size are copied from that table; D and trimming were computed from the DNA. The table has some 220,000 clones, 80% seen once. J lost 4 bases, V lost 3 bases, and 7 bases had no gene match. The CDR3 totals 15 residues. Germline values: CDR1 LGHDT, CDR2 YNNKEL (reference sequence). The clonotype was recovered from a woman in her sixties or seventies with acute or convalescent COVID-19. Sample: peripheral blood. The gene calls are TRBV3-1 (or the pseudogene TRBV3-2) and TRBJ2-3; 7 bases are a match to TRBD2. CDR3 loop: CASSQAGVRADTQYF. DNA for the CDR3: TGTGCCAGCAGCCAGGCGGGGGTCAGGGCAGATACGCAGTATTTT.